These T cell receptor beta chains were read from a single sample in a study of T cell responses to AZD1222 COVID-19 vaccine. TCRdb's copy holds only in-frame clones and misses some; the assay was immunoSEQ multiplex PCR. Among 95,000 to 110,000 clones, roughly 91% were seen once, and the ten largest hold around 45%. This material consisted of peripheral blood, taken on day 0 of AZD1222 vaccination. These receptors were taken from an adult in good health. Each CDR3 is given with its conserved first and last residue. The D gene is left open where the match is weak. Size is stated for part of the rows, as once, few or many counts, or as a class when the clone is expanded.

clone_size	d_call	v_call	j_call	cdr3_aa	cdr3_nt
-	-	TRBV13	TRBJ1-5	CASSFRYRDREGQPQHF	TGTGCCAGCAGTTTTAGGTACAGGGACCGCGAGGGTCAGCCCCAGCATTTT
-	TRBD1	TRBV7-2	TRBJ1-6	CASSLSGQAYNSPLHF	TGTGCCAGCAGCCTGTCCGGACAGGCTTATAATTCACCCCTCCACTTT
-	-	TRBV20-1	TRBJ1-5	CSASLQVNQPQHF	TGCAGTGCTAGTCTGCAGGTCAATCAGCCCCAGCATTTT
-	-	TRBV5-5	TRBJ1-6	CASSLTGTENSPLHF	TGTGCCAGCAGCTTGACTGGAACAGAGAATTCACCCCTCCACTTT
once	-	TRBV6-6	TRBJ2-2	CASIGDGELFF	TGTGCCAGCATAGGTGACGGGGAGCTGTTTTTT
-	-	TRBV6-6	TRBJ2-7	CASSYSEGMHEQYF	TGTGCCAGCAGTTACTCGGAGGGGATGCACGAGCAGTACTTC
-	-	TRBV2	TRBJ2-2	CASSILPGTGELFF	TGTGCCAGCTCTATTCTGCCGGGCACCGGGGAGCTGTTTTTT
-	-	TRBV18	TRBJ2-7	CASSPPGQSYEQYF	TGTGCCAGCTCTCCCCCCGGACAGAGCTACGAGCAGTACTTC
-	-	TRBV27	TRBJ2-7	CASSLKPGQSYEQYF	TGTGCCAGCAGTTTAAAGCCCGGACAGTCTTACGAGCAGTACTTC
-	-	TRBV2	TRBJ2-7	CASGAVNYEQYF	TGTGCCAGCGGAGCAGTCAACTACGAGCAGTACTTC
-	-	TRBV25-1	TRBJ1-4	CASSEYGGSGEKLFF	TGTGCCAGCAGTGAATACGGGGGATCGGGGGAAAAACTGTTTTTT
-	TRBD1	TRBV3-1/TRBV3-2	TRBJ1-1	CASSRSPDRVGTEAFF	TGTGCCAGCAGCCGTTCCCCGGACAGGGTGGGGACTGAAGCTTTCTTT
-	-	TRBV6-6	TRBJ1-1	CASRKQFSGTEAFF	TGTGCCAGCAGAAAGCAGTTCTCCGGGACTGAAGCTTTCTTT
few	-	TRBV5-6	TRBJ2-7	CASSFGSLNYEQYF	TGTGCCAGCAGCTTCGGGTCGCTTAACTACGAGCAGTACTTC
-	TRBD2	TRBV7-2	TRBJ2-1	CASSRTSAPSSYNEQFF	TGTGCCAGCAGTCGGACTAGCGCCCCGAGCTCCTACAATGAGCAGTTCTTC
-	TRBD2	TRBV5-4	TRBJ2-7	CASSFGQGLAGDQYF	TGTGCCAGCAGCTTCGGTCAGGGACTAGCGGGAGATCAGTACTTC
-	-	TRBV2	TRBJ2-2	CASSRNRGGAGELFF	TGTGCCAGCAGTAGAAACAGGGGAGGAGCCGGGGAGCTGTTTTTT
-	-	TRBV6-2/TRBV6-3	TRBJ2-7	CASSYSRGRFYEQYF	TGTGCCAGCAGTTACTCGAGGGGACGGTTCTACGAGCAGTACTTC
-	-	TRBV18	TRBJ2-1	CASSPPRDRNEQFF	TGTGCCAGCTCACCACCGCGGGACAGAAATGAGCAGTTCTTC
-	-	TRBV28	TRBJ1-2	CASSFRAGVFYGYTF	TGTGCCAGCAGTTTTCGGGCAGGGGTGTTTTATGGCTACACCTTC
-	TRBD2	TRBV7-3	TRBJ2-1	CASSGLAAKASYDEQFF	TGTGCCAGCAGCGGCCTAGCGGCAAAGGCTTCCTACGATGAGCAGTTCTTC
once	-	TRBV7-3	TRBJ2-2	CASSWDGQATGELFF	TGTGCCAGCAGCTGGGACGGTCAGGCCACCGGGGAGCTGTTTTTT
-	-	TRBV28	TRBJ1-3	CASSSVSGTGLNTIYF	TGTGCCAGCAGTTCGGTGTCCGGGACCGGCTTAAACACCATATATTTT
-	TRBD1	TRBV25-1	TRBJ2-7	CASSAAGGVAYEQYF	TGTGCCAGCAGTGCTGCAGGGGGCGTCGCTTACGAGCAGTACTTC
once	-	TRBV28	TRBJ2-7	CASSWGFTAYEQYF	TGTGCCAGCAGTTGGGGGTTCACAGCCTACGAGCAGTACTTC
-	-	TRBV29-1	TRBJ1-2	CSGKTQGGEVAGYTF	TGCAGCGGAAAAACACAGGGAGGGGAAGTAGCTGGCTACACCTTC
-	-	TRBV18	TRBJ1-6	CASSPRLEGNSPLHF	TGTGCCAGCTCACCACGGTTGGAGGGGAATTCACCCCTCCACTTT
-	-	TRBV5-4	TRBJ2-3	CASSLAGGGTLTDTQYF	TGTGCCAGCAGCTTGGCCGGTGGGGGGACTCTCACAGATACGCAGTATTTT
-	TRBD1	TRBV30	TRBJ1-6	CAWSVQGISSPLHF	TGTGCCTGGAGTGTACAGGGGATCAGTTCACCCCTCCACTTT
-	-	TRBV6-6	TRBJ2-3	CASSYPRADTQYF	TGTGCCAGCAGTTACCCCCGGGCAGATACGCAGTATTTT
-	-	TRBV12-3/TRBV12-4	TRBJ1-5	CASSSKSNQPQHF	TGTGCCAGCAGTTCAAAAAGCAATCAGCCCCAGCATTTT
-	-	TRBV5-8	TRBJ2-5	CASSLGGPETQYF	TGTGCCAGCAGCTTGGGGGGCCCGGAGACCCAGTACTTC
once	TRBD2	TRBV3-1/TRBV3-2	TRBJ2-7	CASSQRLAAYEQYF	TGTGCCAGCAGCCAGCGACTAGCGGCCTACGAGCAGTACTTC
once	-	TRBV3-1/TRBV3-2	TRBJ2-1	CASSQVAIEQFF	TGTGCCAGCAGCCAAGTTGCGATAGAGCAGTTCTTC
few	-	TRBV28	TRBJ1-2	CASTFMTGITNYGYTF	TGTGCCAGCACCTTCATGACGGGTATAACCAACTATGGCTACACCTTC
once	-	TRBV24-1	TRBJ1-5	CATSEASSLRNQPQHF	TGTGCCACCAGTGAGGCTTCCAGTCTCCGGAATCAGCCCCAGCATTTT
few	TRBD2	TRBV7-9	TRBJ2-7	CASSPRLAAYEQYF	TGTGCCAGCAGCCCCCGACTAGCGGCCTACGAGCAGTACTTC
-	-	TRBV19	TRBJ2-2	CASRPDPATGELFF	TGTGCCAGTAGACCTGACCCGGCTACCGGGGAGCTGTTTTTT
-	TRBD1	TRBV9	TRBJ1-6	CASSATGSNSPLHF	TGTGCCAGCAGCGCGACAGGGTCAAATTCACCCCTCCACTTT
-	-	TRBV20-1	TRBJ1-2	CRGGWGSTHTF	TGCAGGGGCGGTTGGGGGTCTACACATACCTTC
-	-	TRBV21-1	TRBJ1-1	CASTLNHTIIRVAPEAFF	TGTGCCAGCACCCTAAACCACACAATCATCAGGGTGGCGCCTGAAGCTTTCTTT
-	TRBD1	TRBV11-1	TRBJ2-7	CASSFDRGSYEQYF	TGTGCCAGCAGCTTCGACAGGGGCTCCTACGAGCAGTACTTC
-	-	TRBV3-1/TRBV3-2	TRBJ1-1	CASSHMTGLRTEAFF	TGTGCCAGCAGCCATATGACAGGCTTGAGGACTGAAGCTTTCTTT
-	-	TRBV11-3	TRBJ2-2	CASSLESGELFF	TGTGCCAGCAGCTTAGAATCCGGGGAGCTGTTTTTT
-	-	TRBV7-3	TRBJ1-1	CASSLFENTEAFF	TGTGCCAGCAGCTTATTTGAGAACACTGAAGCTTTCTTT
once	-	TRBV7-9	TRBJ1-1	CASSFSNTEAFF	TGTGCCAGCAGCTTTAGCAACACTGAAGCTTTCTTT
-	-	TRBV7-3	TRBJ2-3	CASSRRTDSTDTQYF	TGTGCCAGCAGCCGGCGGACGGATAGCACAGATACGCAGTATTTT
-	-	TRBV5-6	TRBJ1-1	CASSLIIGTANTEAFF	TGTGCCAGCAGCCTGATAATCGGGACGGCGAACACTGAAGCTTTCTTT
-	-	TRBV3-1/TRBV3-2	TRBJ1-3	CASSRGRSGNTIYF	TGTGCCAGCAGCCGCGGTAGGAGCGGAAACACCATATATTTT
-	TRBD1	TRBV28	TRBJ2-5	CASSLWDRGKETQYF	TGTGCCAGCAGTTTATGGGACAGGGGTAAAGAGACCCAGTACTTC
-	TRBD1	TRBV28	TRBJ1-4	CASSGTTGGREKLFF	TGTGCCAGCAGCGGAACGACAGGGGGGAGGGAAAAACTGTTTTTT
-	-	TRBV14	TRBJ2-3	CASSQFLWPIPQDRRADTQYF	TGTGCCAGCAGCCAATTCCTATGGCCAATTCCCCAGGACCGCCGGGCAGATACGCAGTATTTT
-	-	TRBV5-8	TRBJ1-5	CASSLYGAGGGNQPQHF	TGTGCCAGCAGCTTGTATGGCGCGGGGGGGGGCAATCAGCCCCAGCATTTT